The sequence of this T cell receptor (beta chain) was determined in a study of blood T cell repertoires in COVID-19. Study context: PBMCs, B-cell-depleted T cells, or T cells provided the cDNA or gDNA that made up the material.

Method: immunoSEQ multiplex PCR; TCRdb's copy keeps in-frame clones and lacks some. The data show some 250,000 clones, approximately 84% seen once. CDR1 and CDR2 (germline): MGHDK, SYGVNS. V was clipped by 3 bases and J by 6 bases, with 15 bases between them. CDR3 size: 15 residues. The receptor's source is a woman between 40 and 50 years old with acute COVID-19. The genes are TRBV25-1 and TRBJ2-1; D possibly corresponds to TRBD2 (6 bases). Sequencing was done on a sample of PBMCs or T cells enriched from blood (not recorded which). The CDR3 protein is CASSDSGLEPNEQFF. The CDR3, as DNA: TGTGCCAGCAGTGATTCGGGACTGGAACCCAATGAGCAGTTCTTC.